This passage covers 17 T cell receptor beta chains from one sample sequenced in a study of cytomegalovirus exposure and HLA in healthy donors. In the PCR, 60 Vbeta and 13 Jbeta primers were used. Using immunoSEQ multiplex PCR, the repertoire was profiled, and TCRdb retains in-frame clones only, with some absent. The data hold 150,000 or so clones, with more than 75% observed a single time. The sequenced material came from PBMCs. The receptors were sampled from a man in his forties or fifties in good health and CMV-seronegative.

The CDR3 DNA reads TGCGCCAGCAGCTTGAATAGCAGAGGTTCCCTCTACGAGCAGTACTTC. Its protein product is CASSLNSRGSLYEQYF. The V and J genes are TRBV5-1 and TRBJ2-7; D remains unclear. V dropped 1 base and J dropped 3 bases, with 17 bases sitting between them. The CDR3 covers 16 residues. Germline-derived CDR1 and CDR2 are SGHRS and YFSETQ.

The rearrangement uses TRBV2 and TRBJ1-4, with 9 positions matching TRBD1. Germline lookup yields CDR1 SNHLY and CDR2 FYNNEI. Trimming cost V 3 bases and J 7 bases; bases outside gene matches: 0. CDR3 length equals 13 residues. CDR3 in DNA: TGTGCCAGCAGTGAGACAGGGGGTGAAAAACTGTTTTTT. It specifies CASSETGGEKLFF.

This chain connects TRBV4-1 to TRBJ1-5; D unclear. Per germline, CDR1 MGHRA and CDR2 YSYEKL. With 1 base removed from V and 3 bases from J, the gap between germline ends came to 4 bases. The CDR3 has 13 residues. The CDR3 nucleotides are TGCGCCAGCAGCCAAGCAGACAATCAGCCCCAGCATTTT. Translated, it gives CASSQADNQPQHF.

In its sample, this clone was seen a few times. The CDR3 sequence: CASSLGGLAGGREQFF. The CDR3 DNA sequence: TGTGCCAGCAGCTTAGGCGGACTAGCGGGGGGGCGCGAGCAGTTCTTC. The chain joins TRBV7-8 to TRBJ2-1; TRBD2 agrees at 15 bases. CDR1 is SGHVS, CDR2 FQNEAQ, per germline. J gave up 10 bases and V 1 base, and 5 bases lay outside the gene matches. This CDR3 spans 16 amino acids.

The chain combines TRBV6-6 with TRBJ1-5; 7 bases agree with TRBD1. Trimming took 2 bases from V and 5 from J; bases not matched to a gene: 6. The CDR3 totals 15 residues. Germline lookup yields CDR1 MNHNY and CDR2 SVGAGI (reference sequence). CDR3 amino acids: CASSYGPGGYQPQHF. The CDR3 DNA reads as TGTGCCAGCAGTTACGGGCCAGGGGGTTATCAGCCCCAGCATTTT.

This clone turned up a few times. The chain links TRBV28 to TRBJ1-2; 7 nucleotides match TRBD1. CDR3 size: 12 residues. The V segment lost 4 bases and the J segment 8 bases; nucleotides outside the gene matches: 4. Germline lookup yields CDR1 MDHEN and CDR2 SYDVKM. The CDR3 DNA reads as TGTGCCAGCAGTTCGACAGGGAGAGGCTACACCTTC. Translation gives CASSSTGRGYTF.

This clone was found a few times. V usage is TRBV19 and J usage is TRBJ1-5; D not certain. The V gene lost 7 bases and the J gene lost 4 bases, with 11 bases spanning the gap. Germline lookup yields CDR1 LNHDA and CDR2 SQIVND (reference sequence). The CDR3 covers 13 residues. The CDR3 region is CASTGFLNQPQHF. The CDR3 nucleotides read TGTGCCAGTACCGGGTTTTTAAATCAGCCCCAGCATTTT.

The CDR3 nucleotides read TGTGCCAGCAGTCACGCAGGGGGCAATCAGCCCCAGCATTTT. As protein: CASSHAGGNQPQHF. V usage is TRBV25-1 and J usage is TRBJ1-5; tentatively, D is TRBD1 (6 bases). The CDR3 covers 14 residues. In germline, CDR1 is MGHDK, CDR2 SYGVNS. Trimming took 5 bases from V and 2 from J, leaving 10 bases between them. The whole variable domain, filled in from reference TRBV25-1 and TRBJ1-5, reads EADIYQTPRYLVIGTGKKITLECSQTMGHDKMYWYQQDPGMELHLIHYSYGVNSTEKGDLSSESTVSRIRTEHFPLTLESARPSHTSQYLCASSHAGGNQPQHFGDGTRLSIL.

The sample holds one count of this clone. The DNA for the CDR3 is TGTGCCAGCAGTGAAGTTCGAGGGGGCGGGAAACTGTTTTTT. Translating gives CASSEVRGGGKLFF. The chain links TRBV2 to TRBJ1-4; 7 positions match TRBD1. The CDR3 runs to 14 residues. With V trimmed by 1 base and J by 11 bases, 7 bases remained unmatched. Germline CDR1 reads SNHLY; CDR2 reads FYNNEI.

This clone has a handful of counts. This chain links TRBV5-1 with TRBJ1-6; D possibly corresponds to TRBD1 (6 bases). The CDR3 is made up of 17 amino acids. V shed 0 bases and J shed 9 bases, with 19 bases lying between them. Germline V CDR1 and CDR2: SGHRS, YFSETQ. The CDR3 spells CASSLGFQGRRVSPLHF. The CDR3 bases are TGCGCCAGCAGCTTGGGATTTCAGGGGAGACGGGTTTCACCCCTCCACTTT.

V is TRBV11-2 and J is TRBJ2-7; 9 bases line up with TRBD1. The trim removed 3 bases at V and 2 bases at J, leaving 8 bases unmatched. Germline V gives CDR1 SGHAT, CDR2 FQNNGV. The length of the CDR3 is 16 residues. The CDR3 loop is CASSFNVGQGTYEQYF. Here the CDR3 DNA reads TGTGCCAGCAGCTTTAACGTAGGACAGGGGACCTACGAGCAGTACTTC.

This chain joins TRBV28 and TRBJ2-1, with 11 bases aligning to TRBD1. The CDR3 extends over 15 amino acids. The V gene end was trimmed by 4 bases and the J gene end by 5 bases; junction bases not matched to a gene: 4. CDR1 is MDHEN, CDR2 SYDVKM, per germline. The CDR3 is CASSSWTGGHNEQFF. Written as DNA, the CDR3 is TGTGCCAGCAGTTCTTGGACAGGGGGCCACAATGAGCAGTTCTTC.

In this sample, this clone turned up a few times. This rearrangement joins TRBV25-1 to TRBJ2-7; 8 bases map to TRBD1. With V trimmed by 6 bases and J by 1 base, 8 bases remained unmatched. From germline, CDR1 is MGHDK and CDR2 SYGVNS. The CDR3 runs 15 residues. DNA for the CDR3: TGTGCCAGCAGGAGGGGACAGGAACCTTCCTACGAGCAGTACTTC. Translation: CASRRGQEPSYEQYF.

Only one count was recorded for this clone. The rearrangement links TRBV9 to TRBJ2-6; the D gene is possibly TRBD1 (6 bases). Germline loops: CDR1 SGDLS, CDR2 YYNGEE. The CDR3 covers 12 residues. V lost 9 bases, J lost 13 bases, and 17 bases lay in between. The CDR3 sequence is CATGGQPGVLTF. The CDR3 DNA reads TGTGCCACTGGGGGCCAGCCAGGAGTCCTGACTTTC.

The chain links TRBV7-2 to TRBJ2-1, with a weak D call TRBD1 (5 bases). V was trimmed by 5 bases and J by 5 bases, leaving 7 bases between them. CDR1 is SGHTA and CDR2 is FQGNSA in the germline V gene. This CDR3 comprises 12 residues. CDR3 in amino acids: CASSIRDNEQFF. The CDR3, as DNA: TGTGCCAGCAGCATCAGGGACAATGAGCAGTTCTTC.

The rearrangement uses TRBV7-9 and TRBJ2-7; TRBD2 aligns across 12 bases. In germline, CDR1 is SEHNR, CDR2 FQNEAQ (reference sequence). This CDR3 contains 15 residues. Trimming at V came to 5 bases and at J to 6 bases, leaving 8 bases not matched to a gene. Written as DNA, the CDR3 is TGTGCCAGCAGCGTGACTAGCGGGAGAGCAGGCGAGCAGTACTTC. Translating gives CASSVTSGRAGEQYF.

The chain combines TRBV29-1 with TRBJ2-3; 8 nucleotides agree with TRBD2. V shed 0 bases, J shed 3 bases, and the junction held 8 bases outside the gene matches. This CDR3 is built from 16 residues. Germline V gene lookup returns CDR1 SQVTM and CDR2 ANQGSEA. CDR3 protein: CSVEDARGAQTDTQYF. The DNA for the CDR3 is TGCAGCGTTGAAGATGCGCGGGGGGCGCAAACAGATACGCAGTATTTT.